Following are 17 T cell receptor beta chains from one sample sequenced in a study of long-term antiretroviral therapy in people with HIV. An immunoSEQ assay, version v3.0, was performed at survey level. The protocol was immunoSEQ multiplex PCR, while the TCRdb copy is restricted to in-frame clones and leaves out a portion. The sample shows more than 20,000 clones, 85% of them seen only once. The sequencing used unsorted PBMCs, collected 2.3 years after starting antiretroviral therapy. All receptors come from a man aged 35 to 55 with HIV.

The chain couples TRBV7-9 to TRBJ2-7; D possibly corresponds to TRBD1 (7 bases). Looked up from germline, CDR1 is SEHNR and CDR2 is FQNEAQ (reference sequence). V was trimmed by 6 bases and J by 5 bases, leaving 26 bases between them. This CDR3 region has 17 residues. CDR3 nucleotide sequence: TGTGCCAGCAGTTTTCCGGAGGGGGCGGCCTTCCCCGACGAGCAGTACTTC. Its protein product is CASSFPEGAAFPDEQYF.

The rearrangement joins TRBV18 to TRBJ2-2; D possibly matches TRBD1 or TRBD2 (5 bases each). CDR1 and CDR2 (germline): KGHSH, LQKENI. V was trimmed by 3 bases and J by 4 bases, leaving 12 bases between them. This CDR3 comprises 15 residues. Written as DNA, the CDR3 is TGTGCCAGCTCACCGGGACCCTCGGTCACCGGGGAGCTGTTTTTT. It yields the protein CASSPGPSVTGELFF.

In regard to this clone: One end of the junction does not line up with germline, which may come from a read error. The V gene is TRBV4-2, the J gene TRBJ1-5, with 7 bases identical to TRBD1. Looked up from germline, CDR1 is LGHNA and CDR2 is YNFKEQ. The CDR3 is made up of 15 amino acids. CDR3 DNA sequence: TGTGCCAGCAGCCAAGATTTAGGGGGCAAACAGCCCCAGCATTTT. It encodes CASSQDLGGKQPQHF.

The rearrangement uses TRBV20-1 and TRBJ2-7; D is uncertain. The V end was cut by 3 bases, the J end by 5 bases, with 8 bases between. The CDR3 is 11 amino acids. Germline-derived CDR1 and CDR2 are DFQATT and SNEGSKA (reference sequence). The DNA of the CDR3 is TGCAGTGCTAGGGCTGGGAACGAGCAGTACTTC. This encodes CSARAGNEQYF.

The V and J genes are TRBV5-1 and TRBJ1-2; TRBD1 might be the D (5 bases). V was cut by 4 bases and J by 3 bases, with 22 bases left in between. The germline CDR1 and CDR2 sequences are SGHRS and YFSETQ. The CDR3 length is 17 residues. CDR3 DNA: TGCGCCAGCAGCGCGGACTTAGGACACATCCGAGACTATGGCTACACCTTC. It codes for CASSADLGHIRDYGYTF.

The V and J genes are TRBV9 and TRBJ2-3; TRBD2 aligns across 11 bases. Germline trimming cut 0 bases from V and 5 bases from J; bases unmatched to any gene: 2. CDR1 and CDR2 (germline): SGDLS, YYNGEE. This CDR3 is built from 15 residues. The CDR3 region is CASSVGGLAGDTQYF. The CDR3 nucleotides are TGTGCCAGCAGCGTAGGAGGACTAGCGGGAGATACGCAGTATTTT.

J is TRBJ2-1 and V is TRBV5-1; 13 bases match TRBD2. This CDR3 comprises 16 residues. Germline CDR1 SGHRS, CDR2 YFSETQ. With V trimmed by 0 bases and J by 9 bases, 6 bases remained unmatched. This chain's CDR3 is CASSLASRTSGSEQFF. In DNA, the CDR3 is TGCGCCAGCAGCTTGGCCTCGAGGACTAGCGGGAGTGAGCAGTTCTTC. Combining the CDR3 with reference TRBV5-1 and TRBJ2-1 gives the whole variable domain KAGVTQTPRYLIKTRGQQVTLSCSPISGHRSVSWYQQTPGQGLQFLFEYFSETQRNKGNFPGRFSGRQFSNSRSEMNVSTLELGDSALYLCASSLASRTSGSEQFFGPGTRLTVL.

This clone showed up just once. The V and J genes are TRBV7-3 and TRBJ2-3; no definite D call. The CDR3 spans 13 residues. Between the trimmed V and J ends, which lost 0 bases and 6 bases, there was a span of 7 bases. Germline values: CDR1 SGHTA, CDR2 FQGTGA. CDR3 nucleotide sequence: TGTGCCAGCAGCTTAACTTCCGGGGATACGCAGTATTTT. Amino acids: CASSLTSGDTQYF.

V gene TRBV7-9 combines with J gene TRBJ1-5; D possibly corresponds to TRBD1 (6 bases). The length of the CDR3 is 17 residues. Between the trimmed V and J ends, which lost 5 bases and 1 base, there was a span of 18 bases. CDR1 is SEHNR and CDR2 is FQNEAQ in the germline V gene (reference sequence). CDR3 loop: CASSNGQIDPSNQPQHF. CDR3 nucleotide sequence: TGTGCCAGCAGCAACGGACAGATAGACCCCAGCAATCAGCCCCAGCATTTT.

The chain employs TRBV30 and TRBJ2-1; D possibly corresponds to TRBD2 (7 bases). V lost 0 bases to trimming and J lost 7 bases, with 13 bases between them. This CDR3 region has 14 residues. Germline V CDR1 and CDR2: GTSNPN, SVGIG (reference sequence). The CDR3 coding sequence is TGTGCCTGGAGTGTAGTAGGGGGGGTAAATGAGCAGTTCTTC. Translation gives CAWSVVGGVNEQFF.

This sequence joins TRBV5-4 and TRBJ2-5, with D possibly TRBD1 on 6 matching bases. Germline CDR1 reads SGHNT; CDR2 reads YYREEE (reference sequence). This CDR3 has 13 residues. Trimming took 5 bases from V and 2 from J, leaving 10 bases between them. The CDR3 DNA reads as TGTGCCAGCAGGGCAGGGGAACAAGAGACCCAGTACTTC. Protein product: CASRAGEQETQYF.

The chain combines TRBV5-1 with TRBJ2-1; 14 positions agree with TRBD2. Trimming at V came to 4 bases and at J to 8 bases, leaving 5 bases not matched to a gene. The germline CDR1 and CDR2 sequences are SGHRS and YFSETQ. The CDR3 extends over 15 amino acids. The CDR3 nucleotides are TGCGCCAGCAGCCCGGGGACTAGCGGGGGCGATGAGCAGTTCTTC. Its translation: CASSPGTSGGDEQFF.

V usage is TRBV10-2 and J usage is TRBJ2-2, with unresolved D. The CDR3 is 13 amino acids. Trimming removed 3 bases from V and 6 bases from J, with 8 bases in between. Germline loops: CDR1 WSHSY, CDR2 SAAADI. CDR3 nucleotides: TGCGCCAGCAGTGAAGGAGTGCCCGGGGAGCTGTTTTTT. It encodes CASSEGVPGELFF.

V and J are TRBV14 and TRBJ2-1, with 8 bases that match TRBD1. The germline V gene has CDR1 SGHDN and CDR2 FVKESK. The V segment lost 2 bases and the J segment 9 bases; nucleotides outside the gene matches: 6. The CDR3 has 14 amino acids. CDR3 in DNA: TGTGCCAGCAGCCAATGGACAGGGTTAAGTGAGCAGTTCTTC. Protein: CASSQWTGLSEQFF.

This chain connects TRBV4-1 to TRBJ2-7; D is undetermined. In germline, CDR1 is MGHRA, CDR2 YSYEKL. The CDR3 is made up of 13 amino acids. V was trimmed by 2 bases and J by 2 bases, leaving 7 bases between them. CDR3 sequence: CASSQLVAYEQYF. The CDR3 DNA is TGCGCCAGCAGCCAATTAGTAGCCTACGAGCAGTACTTC.

The chain has TRBV10-3 and TRBJ1-5, with D possibly TRBD1 on 5 matching bases. Germline assignment: CDR1 ENHRY and CDR2 SYGVKD. Trimming removed 10 bases from V and 6 bases from J, with 16 bases in between. This CDR3 has 13 residues. The CDR3 protein is CATGVGGGQPQHF. In DNA, the CDR3 is TGTGCCACCGGCGTTGGGGGGGGTCAGCCCCAGCATTTT.

The rearrangement joins TRBV5-6 to TRBJ1-2; D is perhaps TRBD1 (5 bases). Trimming took 4 bases from V and 5 from J, leaving 9 bases between them. The CDR3 extends over 12 amino acids. Germline lookup yields CDR1 SGHDT and CDR2 YYEEEE. The CDR3 coding sequence is TGTGCCAGCAGCCCTGGGGGGTATGGCTACACCTTC. The encoded protein is CASSPGGYGYTF.